The T cell receptor beta chain described here comes from a study of blood T cell repertoires in COVID-19. As for the study in general: The United States, Italy and Spain were the sources of the acute and convalescent COVID-19 samples.

Those enrolled, adults aged 18 to 89 years, came from some 25 US areas. Either two negative PCRs, clearance, or symptom resolution qualified Cohort 3 donors as recovered. Germline CDR1 SGDLS, CDR2 YYNGEE. This CDR3 is built from 15 residues. V was shortened by 5 bases and J by 6 bases, with 19 bases between the two germline ends. In the study's own analysis: For nucleated cells, counts were estimated from reference gene primer amplification. Libraries were prepared by immunoSEQ multiplex PCR; TCRdb keeps only in-frame clonotypes and omits some of them. The V and J calls and clone size come from that table; D and trimming were worked out from the DNA. The sample carries more than 250,000 clones, approximately 85% recorded once.

V is TRBV9 and J is TRBJ2-3; D possibly corresponds to TRBD2 (5 bases). The clonotype originates from a man younger than 40 who had recovered from COVID-19. The sample consisted of PBMCs or T cells enriched from blood (not recorded which). This CDR3 is CASSTTTSGVDTQYF. CDR3 sequence (DNA): TGTGCCAGCAGTACTACTACTAGTGGTGTGGATACGCAGTATTTT.